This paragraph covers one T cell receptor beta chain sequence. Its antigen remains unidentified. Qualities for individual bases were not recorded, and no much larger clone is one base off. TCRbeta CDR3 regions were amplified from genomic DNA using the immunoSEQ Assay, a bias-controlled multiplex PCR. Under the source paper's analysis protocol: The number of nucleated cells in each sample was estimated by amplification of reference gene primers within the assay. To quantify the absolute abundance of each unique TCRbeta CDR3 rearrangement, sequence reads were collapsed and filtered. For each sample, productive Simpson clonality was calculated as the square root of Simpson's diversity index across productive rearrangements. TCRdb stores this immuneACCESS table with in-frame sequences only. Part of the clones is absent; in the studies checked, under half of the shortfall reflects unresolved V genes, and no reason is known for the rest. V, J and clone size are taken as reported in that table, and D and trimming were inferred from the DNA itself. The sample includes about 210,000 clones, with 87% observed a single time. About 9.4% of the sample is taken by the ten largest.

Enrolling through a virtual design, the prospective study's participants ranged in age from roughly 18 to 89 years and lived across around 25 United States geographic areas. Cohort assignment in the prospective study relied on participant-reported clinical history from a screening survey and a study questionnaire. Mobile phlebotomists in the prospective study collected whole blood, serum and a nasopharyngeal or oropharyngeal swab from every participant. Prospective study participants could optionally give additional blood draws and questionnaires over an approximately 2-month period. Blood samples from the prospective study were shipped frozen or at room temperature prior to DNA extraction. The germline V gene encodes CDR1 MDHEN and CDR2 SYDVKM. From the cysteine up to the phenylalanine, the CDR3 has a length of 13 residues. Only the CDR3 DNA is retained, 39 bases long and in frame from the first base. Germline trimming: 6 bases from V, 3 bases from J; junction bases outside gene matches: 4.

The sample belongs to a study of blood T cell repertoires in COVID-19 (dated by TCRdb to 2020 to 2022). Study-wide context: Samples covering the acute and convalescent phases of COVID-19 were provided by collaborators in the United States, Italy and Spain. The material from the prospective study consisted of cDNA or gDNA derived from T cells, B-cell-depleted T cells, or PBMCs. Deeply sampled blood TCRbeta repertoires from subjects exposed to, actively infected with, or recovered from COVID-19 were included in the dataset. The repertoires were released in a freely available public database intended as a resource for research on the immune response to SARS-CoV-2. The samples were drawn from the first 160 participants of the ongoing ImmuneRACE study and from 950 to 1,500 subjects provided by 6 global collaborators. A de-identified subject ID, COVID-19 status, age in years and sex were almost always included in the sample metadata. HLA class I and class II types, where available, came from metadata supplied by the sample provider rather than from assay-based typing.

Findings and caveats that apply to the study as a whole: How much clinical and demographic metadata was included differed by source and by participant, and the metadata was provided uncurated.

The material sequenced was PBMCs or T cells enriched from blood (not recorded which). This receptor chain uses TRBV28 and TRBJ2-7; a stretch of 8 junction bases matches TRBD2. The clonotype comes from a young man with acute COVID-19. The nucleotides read TGTGCCAGCAGACCGACTAGCGTCTACGAGCAGTACTTC. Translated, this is CASRPTSVYEQYF.